This T cell receptor (beta chain) is drawn from a study of blood T cell repertoires in COVID-19. Study-level information: There were acute and convalescent COVID-19 samples, and they came from the United States, Italy and Spain. The analysed material was cDNA or gDNA that came from T cells, B-cell-depleted T cells, or PBMCs.

This clone was recorded once. In the source study's methods: For nucleated cells, counts were estimated from reference gene primer amplification. Method: immunoSEQ multiplex PCR; TCRdb's copy keeps in-frame clones and lacks some. The D gene and trimming were derived from the DNA, and the V and J assignments and clone size from that table. The table has about 140,000 clones, over 75% seen once. The CDR3 has 16 amino acids. Germline CDR1 SGHRS, CDR2 YFSETQ. The V end lost 3 bases, the J end lost 4 bases, and 14 bases lay between the germline ends. The receptor was derived from a man aged 50 to 60 with acute or convalescent COVID-19. The chain carries TRBV5-1 and TRBJ1-6; D possibly corresponds to TRBD1 (5 bases). Material for sequencing was peripheral blood. CDR3 bases: TGCGCCAGCAGCTCAGGGATGGAGCCTTATAATTCACCCCTCCACTTT. It translates to CASSSGMEPYNSPLHF.